The entry below gives a single T cell receptor (beta chain) sequence along with its context. This CDR3 comprises 16 residues. Trimming cost V 4 bases and J 3 bases; bases outside gene matches: 7. Germline CDR1 SQVTM, CDR2 ANQGSEA. This sample is drawn from a study of blood T cell repertoires in COVID-19. Study-level information: PBMCs, B-cell-depleted T cells, or T cells provided the cDNA or gDNA that made up the material.

Method: immunoSEQ multiplex PCR; TCRdb's copy keeps in-frame clones and lacks some. The data contain 140,000 to 150,000 clones, approximately 85% of them singletons. This chain joins TRBV29-1 and TRBJ2-3; 13 bases align to TRBD2. This TCR came from a woman aged 55-70 years with COVID-19, enrolled during active disease. Sequencing was performed on peripheral blood. This chain's CDR3 is CSVAGTSGVLTDTQYF. The CDR3 nucleotides are TGCAGCGTTGCTGGGACTAGCGGGGTCCTGACAGATACGCAGTATTTT.